The present entry profiles one T cell receptor beta chain with its context. No antigen is known for it. Produced via immunoSEQ multiplex PCR; TCRdb's table is partial and in-frame only. The repertoire holds some 140,000 clones, 80% to 90% seen once, with under 3% in the top ten. These data originate in a study of cytomegalovirus exposure and HLA in healthy donors. Background on the study: The roughly 660 first-cohort repertoires shared a platform with the 120 or so validation repertoires, as reported in a later analysis.

Unmatched junction bases numbered 8, after V lost 4 bases and J lost 5 bases. The germline V gene encodes CDR1 SGHDT and CDR2 YYEEEE. The CDR3 has 15 residues. Findings and caveats of the study: Overall, under 200 TCR beta chains were annotated as cytomegalovirus-associated. High specificity and sensitivity for cytomegalovirus status were reported for the classifier.

The chain links TRBV5-6 to TRBJ2-1; the match to TRBD1 covers 8 bases. This TCR was sampled from a man between 18 and 29 years old in good health and CMV-seronegative. Specimen: PBMCs. The CDR3, as DNA: TGTGCCAGCAGCGGCGGGACAGGACCAAACAATGAGCAGTTCTTC. Translation: CASSGGTGPNNEQFF.